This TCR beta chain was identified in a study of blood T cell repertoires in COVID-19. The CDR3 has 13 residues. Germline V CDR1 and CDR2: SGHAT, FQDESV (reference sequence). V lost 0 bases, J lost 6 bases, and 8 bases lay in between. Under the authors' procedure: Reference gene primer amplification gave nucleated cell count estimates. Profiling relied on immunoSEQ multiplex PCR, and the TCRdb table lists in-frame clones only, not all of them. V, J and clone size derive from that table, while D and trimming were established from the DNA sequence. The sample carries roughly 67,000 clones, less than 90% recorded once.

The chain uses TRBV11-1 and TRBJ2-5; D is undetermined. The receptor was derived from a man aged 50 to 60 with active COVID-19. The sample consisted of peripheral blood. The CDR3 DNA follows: TGTGCCAGCAGCTTAGCGCAACTGAAGACCCAGTACTTC. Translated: CASSLAQLKTQYF.